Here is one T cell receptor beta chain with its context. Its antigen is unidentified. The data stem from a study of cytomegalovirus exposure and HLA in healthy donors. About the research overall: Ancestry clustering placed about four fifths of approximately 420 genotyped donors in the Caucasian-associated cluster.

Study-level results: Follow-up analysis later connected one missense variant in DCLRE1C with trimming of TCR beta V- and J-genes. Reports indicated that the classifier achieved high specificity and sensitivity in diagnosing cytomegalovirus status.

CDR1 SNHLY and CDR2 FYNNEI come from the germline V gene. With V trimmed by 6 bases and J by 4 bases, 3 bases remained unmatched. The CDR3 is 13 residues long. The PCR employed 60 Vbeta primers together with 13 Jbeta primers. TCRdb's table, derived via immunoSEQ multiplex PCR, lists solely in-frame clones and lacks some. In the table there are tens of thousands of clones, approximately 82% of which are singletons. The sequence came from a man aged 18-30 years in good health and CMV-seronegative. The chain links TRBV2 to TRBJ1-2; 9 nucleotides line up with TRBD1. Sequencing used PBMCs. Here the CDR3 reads CASRGQGTYGYTF. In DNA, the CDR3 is TGTGCCAGCAGGGGACAGGGCACCTATGGCTACACCTTC.